The source of this T cell receptor beta chain is a study of blood T cell repertoires in COVID-19 (TCRdb year 2020). In terms of the full investigation: Samples from collaborators originated in the United States, Italy and Spain and spanned both the acute and convalescent phases of COVID-19. The prospective study material was composed of cDNA or gDNA derived from T cells, B-cell-depleted T cells, or PBMCs. Deeply sampled blood TCRbeta repertoires from subjects exposed to, actively infected with, or recovered from COVID-19 were included in the dataset. The repertoires were made available in a free public database intended to serve as a resource for research on the immune response to SARS-CoV-2. The samples were drawn from the first 160 participants of the ongoing ImmuneRACE study and from roughly 1,300 subjects provided by 6 global collaborators. The sample metadata nearly always contained a de-identified subject ID, COVID-19 status, age in years and sex. Where available, HLA class I and class II types were obtained from metadata supplied by the sample provider rather than from assay-based typing.

The study at large found these results: The amount of clinical and demographic metadata varied by source and participant and was provided uncurated.

Participants in the prospective study were aged roughly 18 to 100 years, lived in more than 20 United States geographic areas, and enrolled through a virtual design. In the prospective study, participants were assigned to cohorts based on the clinical history participants reported in a screening survey and a study questionnaire. Recovered participants in ImmuneRACE Cohort 3 were defined by two consecutive negative NP/OP PCR tests, clearance by a healthcare professional, or resolution of symptoms. Mobile phlebotomists in the prospective study collected whole blood, serum and a nasopharyngeal or oropharyngeal swab from every participant. Participants in the prospective study had the option to provide additional blood draws and questionnaires over an approximately two-month period. Before DNA extraction, blood samples from the prospective study were shipped at room temperature or frozen. From the germline V gene, CDR1 is SGHAT and CDR2 is FQNNGV. Trimming takes 6 bases off V and 5 bases off J; junction bases not matched to a gene: 11. Inclusive of the bounding cysteine and phenylalanine, the CDR3 is 15 residues long. Only the CDR3 DNA stays, 45 bases, in frame from base 1.

As regards this clone: The specificity of this receptor is unknown. The record has no base qualities; no much larger clone is one base away.

TCRbeta CDR3 regions were amplified from genomic DNA by means of the immunoSEQ Assay, a bias-controlled multiplex PCR. The source study handled its data this way. The number of nucleated cells in each sample was estimated by amplification of reference gene primers within the assay. Sequence reads were collapsed and filtered to measure the absolute abundance of every unique TCRbeta CDR3 rearrangement. For each sample, productive Simpson clonality was calculated as the square root of Simpson's diversity index across productive rearrangements. The table comes from immuneACCESS by way of TCRdb, which keeps in-frame sequences with V and J called. Part of the clones is missing from these tables; in studies checked, under half for an unresolved V gene and the rest for unknown reasons. For V, J and clone size, that table is used; D and trimming come from the DNA. In this sample the table shows 490,000 or so clones, 88% of which occur a single time. 1.5% to 2% of the sample belongs to the ten largest clones.

The receptor was derived from a woman between 40 and 50 years old who had recovered from COVID-19. The V and J segments used are TRBV11-2 and TRBJ2-7, and TRBD1 aligns with 9 junction nucleotides. Material for sequencing was PBMCs or T cells enriched from blood (not recorded which). The base sequence is TGTGCCAGCAGGATAACGGGGACAGGGATCCACGAGCAGTACTTC. Translated, this is CASRITGTGIHEQYF.